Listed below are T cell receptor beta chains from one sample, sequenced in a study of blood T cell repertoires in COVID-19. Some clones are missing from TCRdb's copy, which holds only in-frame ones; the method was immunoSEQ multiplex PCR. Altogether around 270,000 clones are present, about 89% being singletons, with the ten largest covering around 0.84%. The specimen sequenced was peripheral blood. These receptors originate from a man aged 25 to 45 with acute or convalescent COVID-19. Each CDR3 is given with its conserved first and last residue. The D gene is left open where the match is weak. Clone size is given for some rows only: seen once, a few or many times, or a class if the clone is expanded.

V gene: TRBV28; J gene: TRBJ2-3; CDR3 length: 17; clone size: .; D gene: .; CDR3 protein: CASSLALLAHRGGTQYF; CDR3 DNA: TGTGCCAGCAGTTTAGCGCTACTAGCCCACCGCGGAGGTACGCAGTATTTT
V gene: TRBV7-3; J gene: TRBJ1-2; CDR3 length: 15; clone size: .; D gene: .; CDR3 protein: CASSSVKTGVKGYTF; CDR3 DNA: TGTGCCAGCAGCTCCGTAAAAACAGGTGTTAAGGGCTACACCTTC
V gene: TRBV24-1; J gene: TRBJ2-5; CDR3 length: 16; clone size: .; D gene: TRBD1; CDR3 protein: CATSDPTGQGQETQYF; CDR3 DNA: TGTGCCACCAGTGATCCAACCGGACAGGGACAAGAGACCCAGTACTTC
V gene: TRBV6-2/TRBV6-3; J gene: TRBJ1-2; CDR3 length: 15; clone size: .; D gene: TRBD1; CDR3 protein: CASSYPTGLSYGYTF; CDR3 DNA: TGTGCCAGCAGTTATCCGACAGGGTTGAGCTATGGCTACACCTTC
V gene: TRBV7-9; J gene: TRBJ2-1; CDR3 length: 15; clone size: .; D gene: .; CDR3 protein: CASSPLGGDYNEQFF; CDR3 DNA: TGTGCCAGCAGCCCCCTGGGCGGGGATTACAATGAGCAGTTCTTC
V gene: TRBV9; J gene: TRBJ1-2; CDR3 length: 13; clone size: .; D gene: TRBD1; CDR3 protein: CASSTGTGNGYTF; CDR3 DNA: TGTGCCAGCAGCACCGGGACAGGGAATGGCTACACCTTC
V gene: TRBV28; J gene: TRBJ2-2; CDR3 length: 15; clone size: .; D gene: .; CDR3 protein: CASLGGGDPFGELFF; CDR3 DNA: TGTGCCAGTCTTGGAGGGGGGGACCCGTTCGGGGAGCTGTTTTTT
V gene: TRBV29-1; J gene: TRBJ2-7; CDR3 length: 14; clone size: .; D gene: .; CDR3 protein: CSVLSDTGVYEQYF; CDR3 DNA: TGCAGCGTTCTGTCGGACACAGGAGTCTACGAGCAGTACTTC
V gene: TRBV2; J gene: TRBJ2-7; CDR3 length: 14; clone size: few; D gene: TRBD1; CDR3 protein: CASRAGTGGGEQYF; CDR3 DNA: TGTGCCAGCAGGGCCGGGACAGGGGGCGGCGAGCAGTACTTC
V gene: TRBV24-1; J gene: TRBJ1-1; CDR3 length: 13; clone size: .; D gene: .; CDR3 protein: CATRRGVETEAFF; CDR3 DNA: TGTGCCACCCGTCGGGGGGTCGAAACTGAAGCTTTCTTT
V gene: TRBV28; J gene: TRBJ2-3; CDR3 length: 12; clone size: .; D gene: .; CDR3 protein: CASSLNQNTQYF; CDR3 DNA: TGTGCCAGCAGTTTAAACCAGAATACGCAGTATTTT
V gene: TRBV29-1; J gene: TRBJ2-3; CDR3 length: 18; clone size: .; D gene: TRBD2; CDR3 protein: CSVRAGLAGGPFPDTQYF; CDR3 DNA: TGCAGCGTGCGAGCGGGACTAGCGGGAGGGCCATTTCCAGATACGCAGTATTTT
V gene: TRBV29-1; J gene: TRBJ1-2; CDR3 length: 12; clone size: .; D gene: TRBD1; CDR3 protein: CSGGQGIYGYTF; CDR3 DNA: TGCAGCGGTGGACAGGGGATCTATGGCTACACCTTC
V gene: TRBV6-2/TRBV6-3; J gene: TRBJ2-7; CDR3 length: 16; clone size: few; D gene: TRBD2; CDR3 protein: CASSYASSGSPYEQYF; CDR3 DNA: TGTGCCAGCAGTTACGCGTCTAGCGGGAGCCCCTACGAGCAGTACTTC
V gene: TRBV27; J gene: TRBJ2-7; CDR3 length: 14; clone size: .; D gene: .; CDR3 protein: CASSNQGGFYEQYF; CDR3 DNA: TGTGCCAGCAGTAACCAGGGGGGATTCTACGAGCAGTACTTC
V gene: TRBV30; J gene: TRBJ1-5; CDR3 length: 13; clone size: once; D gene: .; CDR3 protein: CAWSGAGCQPQHF; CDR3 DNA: TGTGCCTGGAGTGGGGCGGGTTGCCAGCCCCAGCATTTT
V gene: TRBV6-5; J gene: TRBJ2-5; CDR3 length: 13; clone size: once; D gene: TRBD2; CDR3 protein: CASIPGLKETQYF; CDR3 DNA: TGTGCCAGCATCCCGGGACTAAAAGAGACCCAGTACTTC
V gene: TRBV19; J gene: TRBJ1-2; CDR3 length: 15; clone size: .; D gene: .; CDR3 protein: CASSISGGANYGYTF; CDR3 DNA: TGTGCCAGTAGTATATCCGGAGGGGCTAACTATGGCTACACCTTC
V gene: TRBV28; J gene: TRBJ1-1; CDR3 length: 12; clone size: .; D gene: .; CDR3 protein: CASRNDRYQAFF; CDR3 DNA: TGTGCCAGCAGGAACGACAGATATCAAGCTTTCTTT
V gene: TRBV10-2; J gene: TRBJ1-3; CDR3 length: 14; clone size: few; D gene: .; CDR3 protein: CASSEWSSGNTIYF; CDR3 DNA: TGCGCCAGCAGTGAGTGGAGCTCTGGAAACACCATATATTTT
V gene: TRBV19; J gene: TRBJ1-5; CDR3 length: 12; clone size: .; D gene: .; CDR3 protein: CASSAESQPQHF; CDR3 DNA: TGTGCCAGTAGTGCGGAGAGTCAGCCCCAGCATTTT
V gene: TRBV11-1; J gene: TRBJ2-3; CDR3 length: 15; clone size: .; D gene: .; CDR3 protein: CATRPDYGKSDTQYF; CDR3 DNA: TGTGCCACTCGCCCGGACTACGGAAAATCAGATACGCAGTATTTT
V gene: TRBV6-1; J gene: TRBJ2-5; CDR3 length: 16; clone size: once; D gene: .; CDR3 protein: CASSVSQGGLQETQYF; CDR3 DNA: TGTGCCAGCAGTGTGTCGCAGGGAGGACTTCAAGAGACCCAGTACTTC
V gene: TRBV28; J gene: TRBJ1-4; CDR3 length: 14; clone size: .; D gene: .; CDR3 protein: CASSVSTGDEKLFF; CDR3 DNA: TGTGCCAGCAGTGTGTCCACGGGAGATGAAAAACTGTTTTTT
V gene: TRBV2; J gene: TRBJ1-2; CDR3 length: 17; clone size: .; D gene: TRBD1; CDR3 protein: CASSETRFGTGNYGYTF; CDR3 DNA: TGTGCCAGCAGTGAAACCCGGTTCGGGACAGGGAACTATGGCTACACCTTC
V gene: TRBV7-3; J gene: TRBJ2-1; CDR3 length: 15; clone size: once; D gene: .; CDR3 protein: CASSPSVISYNEQFF; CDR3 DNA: TGTGCCAGCAGCCCTAGCGTAATCTCCTACAATGAGCAGTTCTTC
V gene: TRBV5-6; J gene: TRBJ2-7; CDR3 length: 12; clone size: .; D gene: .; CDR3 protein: CASSLGFAGREF; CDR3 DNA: TGTGCCAGCAGCTTGGGTTTTGCGGGGAGAGAGTTC
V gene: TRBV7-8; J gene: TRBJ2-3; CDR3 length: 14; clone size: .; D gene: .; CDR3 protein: CASSLTGETDTQYF; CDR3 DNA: TGTGCCAGCAGCTTAACGGGGGAAACAGATACGCAGTATTTT
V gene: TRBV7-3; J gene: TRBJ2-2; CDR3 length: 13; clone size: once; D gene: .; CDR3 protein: CASSLNAYGELFF; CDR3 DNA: TGTGCCAGCAGCTTAAACGCGTACGGGGAGCTGTTTTTT
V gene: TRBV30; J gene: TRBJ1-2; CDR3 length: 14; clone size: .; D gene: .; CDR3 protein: CAGYGGLGGYGYTF; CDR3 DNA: TGTGCCGGATACGGGGGTCTTGGAGGCTATGGCTACACCTTC
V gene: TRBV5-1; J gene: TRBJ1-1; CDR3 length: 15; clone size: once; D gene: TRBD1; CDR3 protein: CASRPQGASNTEAFF; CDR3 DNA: TGCGCCAGCAGACCCCAGGGGGCCTCCAACACTGAAGCTTTCTTT